The rows below give T cell receptor beta chains drawn from one sample of a study of blood T cell repertoires in COVID-19. The protocol was immunoSEQ multiplex PCR, while the TCRdb copy is restricted to in-frame clones and leaves out a portion. The sample has 15,000 or so clones, 85% to 90% seen once. Sequences were obtained from peripheral blood. The receptor set was obtained from a woman aged 70-85 years in a cohort sampled during active or convalescent COVID-19. CDR3s include the opening cysteine and the closing phenylalanine or tryptophan. D genes are given only for firm matches. Where a row states a size, it is once, few, many or the class of an expanded clone; other rows omit it.

V gene	D gene	J gene	clone size	CDR3 protein	CDR3 DNA
TRBV7-8	NA	TRBJ2-7	once	CASSRTTTRAGWGYEQYF	TGTGCCAGCAGCCGAACGACCACCCGGGCAGGGTGGGGCTACGAGCAGTACTTC
TRBV18	NA	TRBJ2-7	NA	CASSPPGQYEQYF	TGTGCCAGCTCACCACCGGGACAATACGAGCAGTACTTC
TRBV4-3	NA	TRBJ2-1	once	CASSQVGRGNEQFF	TGCGCCAGCAGCCAAGTAGGCAGGGGCAATGAGCAGTTCTTC
TRBV25-1	TRBD1	TRBJ1-3	NA	CASSEGQGAGNTIYF	TGTGCCAGCAGTGAGGGTCAGGGGGCAGGAAACACCATATATTTT
TRBV5-1	NA	TRBJ1-1	NA	CASSLGVGELSEAFF	TGCGCCAGCAGCTTGGGTGTAGGGGAATTATCTGAAGCTTTCTTT
TRBV5-1	NA	TRBJ1-1	NA	CASSLGGDTEAFF	TGCGCCAGCAGCTTGGGCGGGGACACTGAAGCTTTCTTT
TRBV28	TRBD1	TRBJ1-2	NA	CASSDDRANYGYTF	TGTGCCAGCAGTGACGACAGGGCTAACTATGGCTACACCTTC
TRBV6-2/TRBV6-3	TRBD1	TRBJ2-3	NA	CASSWAGGTTQYF	TGTGCCAGCAGTTGGGCAGGGGGCACTACGCAGTATTTT
TRBV7-9	TRBD1	TRBJ2-7	NA	CASLLLSGQGIDEQYF	TGTGCCAGCCTCCTCCTCTCAGGACAGGGGATCGACGAGCAGTACTTC
TRBV19	NA	TRBJ2-7	NA	CASSSAGRSSSYEQYF	TGTGCCAGTAGTAGCGCGGGACGGTCCAGCTCCTACGAGCAGTACTTC
TRBV3-1/TRBV3-2	NA	TRBJ2-3	NA	CASSQLARADTQYF	TGTGCCAGCAGCCAATTAGCGCGGGCAGATACGCAGTATTTT
TRBV4-1	TRBD1	TRBJ2-7	NA	CASSQPGTGSREQYF	TGCGCCAGCAGCCAACCAGGGACAGGTTCCCGGGAGCAGTACTTC
TRBV27	NA	TRBJ2-7	NA	CASSLKQDYEQYF	TGTGCCAGCAGTCTTAAACAGGACTACGAGCAGTACTTC
TRBV5-6	NA	TRBJ1-6	NA	CASSRRQATFNSPLHF	TGTGCCAGCAGCCGAAGACAGGCTACCTTTAATTCACCCCTCCACTTT
TRBV7-2	NA	TRBJ2-7	NA	CASSLERRDYEQYF	TGTGCCAGCAGCTTAGAGCGGCGAGACTACGAGCAGTACTTC
TRBV9	NA	TRBJ2-1	NA	CASSPKGVAGENEQFF	TGTGCCAGCAGCCCAAAGGGGGTTGCGGGCGAGAATGAGCAGTTCTTC
TRBV7-2	TRBD1	TRBJ1-5	NA	CASSQGGTQPQHF	TGTGCCAGCAGCCAAGGGGGCACTCAGCCCCAGCATTTT
TRBV6-5	TRBD1	TRBJ2-7	NA	CARGGQGNNEQYF	TGTGCCAGGGGGGGACAGGGCAACAACGAGCAGTACTTC
TRBV7-9	NA	TRBJ1-3	NA	CASSRTGGTGNTIYF	TGTGCCAGCAGCCGCACCGGGGGAACTGGAAACACCATATATTTT
TRBV30	NA	TRBJ1-4	NA	CACVPFGEKLFF	TGTGCCTGCGTTCCGTTCGGTGAAAAACTGTTTTTT
TRBV5-4	NA	TRBJ1-1	NA	CASSFGGRAYTEAFF	TGTGCCAGCAGCTTTGGGGGGAGGGCGTACACTGAAGCTTTCTTT
TRBV7-2	NA	TRBJ2-3	NA	CASSSLLQGGDTQYF	TGTGCCAGCAGCTCCCTCCTGCAGGGGGGAGATACGCAGTATTTT
TRBV6-6	NA	TRBJ2-7	NA	CASSYPGTHYEQYF	TGTGCCAGCAGTTACCCGGGGACACACTACGAGCAGTACTTC
TRBV18	NA	TRBJ2-5	NA	CASSLGRGVQETQYF	TGTGCCAGCTCCCTCGGCAGGGGGGTGCAAGAGACCCAGTACTTC
TRBV14	NA	TRBJ1-1	NA	CASSQPLRVAFF	TGTGCCAGCAGCCAACCCCTGCGGGTGGCTTTCTTT
TRBV2	TRBD1	TRBJ1-2	few	CASRAGGQDGYTF	TGTGCCAGCAGGGCAGGGGGCCAAGATGGCTACACCTTC
TRBV30	NA	TRBJ1-1	NA	CAWSGPGARLNTEAFF	TGTGCCTGGAGTGGACCTGGGGCCCGCCTGAACACTGAAGCTTTCTTT
TRBV25-1	TRBD2	TRBJ2-2	NA	CASSPYSGGVTGELFF	TGTGCCAGCTCCCCCTACAGCGGGGGTGTCACCGGGGAGCTGTTTTTT
TRBV19	NA	TRBJ1-6	NA	CASSMTPSPLHF	TGTGCCAGTAGTATGACACCTTCTCCCCTCCACTTT
TRBV7-9	TRBD1	TRBJ1-5	NA	CASSLAGTGNQPQHF	TGTGCCAGCAGCTTAGCCGGGACAGGGAATCAGCCCCAGCATTTT
TRBV28	NA	TRBJ2-5	NA	CASSLGRQVIETQYF	TGTGCCAGCAGTTTAGGCCGACAGGTTATCGAGACCCAGTACTTC
TRBV28	TRBD1	TRBJ1-1	NA	CASSLPSGQGFTEAFF	TGTGCCAGCAGTTTACCCTCGGGACAGGGGTTCACTGAAGCTTTCTTT
TRBV11-2	TRBD1	TRBJ2-2	once	CASSTWTGGTGELFF	TGTGCCAGCAGCACTTGGACAGGGGGGACCGGGGAGCTGTTTTTT
TRBV15	NA	TRBJ1-5	NA	CATSRGSEQPQHF	TGTGCCACCAGCAGAGGGTCAGAACAGCCCCAGCATTTT
TRBV10-3	NA	TRBJ2-7	NA	CAIRAAGGYEQYF	TGTGCCATCAGGGCCGCCGGGGGCTACGAGCAGTACTTC
TRBV7-3	TRBD1	TRBJ1-3	NA	CASSLVTGEYSSGNTIYF	TGTGCCAGCAGCTTAGTGACAGGGGAATACTCCTCTGGAAACACCATATATTTT
TRBV24-1	NA	TRBJ2-4	NA	CATSDTRVGKNIQYF	TGTGCCACCAGTGATACGAGGGTTGGCAAAAACATTCAGTACTTC
TRBV9	NA	TRBJ2-2	NA	CASSPRTETGELFF	TGTGCCAGCAGCCCGAGGACAGAGACCGGGGAGCTGTTTTTT
TRBV30	NA	TRBJ1-5	NA	CAWGGSTGRNQPQHF	TGTGCCTGGGGGGGGTCGACAGGCAGAAATCAGCCCCAGCATTTT
TRBV19	TRBD2	TRBJ2-3	NA	CASSMGLAGHTQYF	TGTGCCAGTAGTATGGGACTAGCGGGGCATACGCAGTATTTT
TRBV9	NA	TRBJ2-3	NA	CASSVVAARGSDTQYF	TGTGCCAGCAGCGTAGTGGCAGCCCGGGGTTCTGATACGCAGTATTTT